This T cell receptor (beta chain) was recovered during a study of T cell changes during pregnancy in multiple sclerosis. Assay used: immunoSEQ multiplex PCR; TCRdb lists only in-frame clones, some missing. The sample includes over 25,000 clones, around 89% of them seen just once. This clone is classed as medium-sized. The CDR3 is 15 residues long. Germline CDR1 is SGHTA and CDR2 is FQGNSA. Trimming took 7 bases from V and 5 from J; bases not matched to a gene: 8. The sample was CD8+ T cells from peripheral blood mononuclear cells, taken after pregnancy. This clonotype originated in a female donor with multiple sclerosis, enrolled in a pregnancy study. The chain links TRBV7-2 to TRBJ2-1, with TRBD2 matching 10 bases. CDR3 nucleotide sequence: TGTGCCAGCAACAATGCCGGGACTAGCGACAATGAGCAGTTCTTC. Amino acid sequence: CASNNAGTSDNEQFF. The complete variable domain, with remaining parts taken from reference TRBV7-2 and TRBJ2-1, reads GAGVSQSPSNKVTEKGKDVELRCDPISGHTALYWYRQSLGQGLEFLIYFQGNSAPDKSGLPSDRFSAERTGGSVSTLTIQRTQQEDSAVYLCASNNAGTSDNEQFFGPGTRLTVL.